This T cell receptor (beta chain) is drawn from a study of blood T cell repertoires in COVID-19. Study overall: Italy, Spain and the United States were the sources of the convalescent and acute COVID-19 samples. Nucleic acid was either cDNA or gDNA, and it came from T cells, B-cell-depleted T cells, or PBMCs.

The protocol was immunoSEQ multiplex PCR, while the TCRdb copy is restricted to in-frame clones and leaves out a portion. The data contain 20,000 to 25,000 clones, around 80% of them singletons. Germline V gene data show CDR1 as SEHNR and CDR2 as FQNEAQ (reference sequence). This CDR3 contains 12 residues. The germline V and J ends were trimmed by 4 bases and 6 bases, with 7 bases remaining between them. This sequence was found in a woman older than 75 with acute or convalescent COVID-19. The chain is built from TRBV7-9 and TRBJ1-5; weak D call: TRBD1 (6 bases). Sequencing input: peripheral blood. In DNA, the CDR3 is TGTGCCAGCAGCTCACAGGGTCAGCCCCAGCATTTT. Its translation is CASSSQGQPQHF.